This T cell receptor beta chain was retrieved from a study of STAT5B mutations in CD4+ large granular lymphocyte leukemia (dated by TCRdb to the early 2020s). Regarding the research as a whole: Among the healthy controls, the CDR3 'QG' motif was associated with a particular HLA allele. TCRbeta repertoires of CD4+ T-cell large granular lymphocyte leukemia patients were compared with those of healthy blood donors. The purity of purified fractions was confirmed by flow cytometry on FACSCanto II or FACSVerse to exceed 95% among lymphocytes.

CDR1 is given as SGHAT and CDR2 as FQNNGV, both from the germline V gene. V is clipped by 5 bases and J by 1 base, and the sequence between their germline boundaries is 8 bases long. Counted from cysteine to phenylalanine, this CDR3 has 13 amino acids. Of the read, only the CDR3 DNA is kept; its 39 bases are in frame from base 1. Beyond this particular receptor, the publication reports: Enrichment of TRBV06-family usage was observed among the top patient clones (8/27) relative to healthy controls (2/35). Main leukemic clonotypes were private to each patient, although 25% to 30% appeared at low frequency in other patients' non-leukemic repertoires. Greater clonality appeared to be present in CD4-sorted patient repertoires than in healthy CD4+ repertoires, and the difference was retained after the putative leukemic clones were removed. The data were not HLA-matched, and the relatively small sample size could explain the higher clonality seen in CD4+ compared with CD8+ T-LGLL.

The healthy control group was made up of 37 blood donors, and the Finnish Red Cross blood service supplied their buffy coats. All TCR-sequenced material derived from peripheral blood: patient blood samples and healthy donor buffy coats. Ficoll-Hypaque gradient centrifugation was used to isolate peripheral blood mononuclear cells. CD4+ cells were purified magnetically from the buffy coats of healthy controls. The Gentra Puregene Cell and Tissue kit was used for genomic DNA extraction, and quantification was performed on a Qubit 2.0 fluorometer. TCRbeta rearrangements were sequenced from genomic DNA using the immunoSEQ assay at survey resolution. Turning to the authors' computational methods: A lowest detectable productive clonotype frequency of 2.59 x 10-5 was observed in the TCR sequencing data. Only productive TCRbeta rearrangements, defined as complete and in-frame sequences, were included in the analyses. Clonality for each sample was calculated as Simpson clonality in the immunoSEQ Analyzer version 3.0. Clones were grouped by frequency into very rare, small, medium, large (1-20%) or hyperexpanded (>20%) categories. OLGA 1.2.3 estimated generation probabilities, VDJtools produced V-gene circos plots, VDJdb was queried for specificities, and GLIPH identified CDR3 motifs. TCRdb carries this immuneACCESS record with in-frame sequences only. Its versions omit some clonotypes, under half of them owing to an unresolved V gene in the studies checked, with the rest unexplained. V, J and clone size were drawn from that table, and D and trimming were deduced from the DNA. The sample contains fewer than 45,000 clones, less than 85% of them found a single time. Of the sample, approximately 0.32% falls within the top ten clones.

With respect to this clone: Its recognized antigen is unknown. Qualities for individual bases were not recorded, and no much larger clone is one base off.

Sequencing was performed on CD4+ T cells from blood buffy coats. This clonotype was sampled from a human donor in good health. In this chain, TRBV11-2 is recombined with TRBJ2-5; a tentative D call is TRBD2 (6 bases match). The DNA sequence follows: TGTGCCAGCAGCCCGGGACTCCAAGAGACCCAGTACTTC. Its protein is CASSPGLQETQYF.